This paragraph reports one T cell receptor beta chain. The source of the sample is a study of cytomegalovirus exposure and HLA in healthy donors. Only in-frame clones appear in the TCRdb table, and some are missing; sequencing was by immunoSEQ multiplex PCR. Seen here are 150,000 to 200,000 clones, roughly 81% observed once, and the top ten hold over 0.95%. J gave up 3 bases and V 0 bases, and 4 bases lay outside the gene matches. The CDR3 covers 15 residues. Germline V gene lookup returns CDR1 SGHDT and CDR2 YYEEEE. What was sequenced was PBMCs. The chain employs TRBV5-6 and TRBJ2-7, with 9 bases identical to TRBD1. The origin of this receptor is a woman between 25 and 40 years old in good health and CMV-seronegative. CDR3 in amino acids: CASSLGGTGLYEQYF. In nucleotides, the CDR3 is TGTGCCAGCAGCTTGGGCGGGACAGGGCTCTACGAGCAGTACTTC.